The clone carrying this T cell receptor (beta chain) was observed a few times. The CDR3 runs 15 residues. The V gene end was trimmed by 0 bases and the J gene end by 5 bases; junction bases not matched to a gene: 4. Germline-derived CDR1 and CDR2 are MNHEY and SVGAGI. Investigators prepared the TCR beta libraries by applying iRepertoire HTBI primers and Arm-PCR of CDR3 regions. TCRdb analysed the multiplex PCR reads with MiXCR anew, one entry per CDR3 protein. The sample contains just over 600,000 distinct CDR3 sequences, 15% to 20% of which appear only once. These data come from a study of regulatory T cells in long-lasting Graves disease. Regarding time point: newly diagnosed GD, antithyroid drugs for less than 3 months. Isolated PBMC RNA provided the starting material for the TCR library. These data were also reused for a study on T cells in Graves' hyperthyroidism and ophthalmopathy. From that paper: An initial round of RT-PCR targeting the TCR CDR3 relied on the HTBI primer set.

This specimen was peripheral blood mononuclear cells (PBMCs), taken at new diagnosis, from a patient treated with antithyroid drugs. The chain carries TRBV6-5 and TRBJ1-1, with 9 bases fitting TRBD1. This sequence originates from a woman younger than 45 with Graves disease. This chain's CDR3 is CASSYSTGGGTEAFF. The CDR3 DNA reads as TGTGCCAGCAGTTACTCGACAGGGGGAGGGACTGAAGCTTTCTTT.